The 18 T cell receptor beta chains below come from one sample, sequenced in a study of radiation and T cells in renal cell carcinoma. Time point described: blood 2 weeks post-SBRT. Treatment noted: 15 Gy SBRT to primary tumor, nephrectomy 4 weeks later. Here immunoSEQ multiplex PCR was the method, and the copy in TCRdb shows in-frame clones only, minus some. Among under 150,000 clones, more than 80% were seen once, and the ten largest hold under 2.5%. Sequencing used blood, obtained from a patient whose treatment included radiotherapy and nephrectomy. These receptor sequences come from a woman aged 55 to 70 with renal cell carcinoma.

The chain links TRBV5-1 to TRBJ2-1, with a possible D match to TRBD1 (6 bases). This CDR3 region has 14 residues. From germline, CDR1 is SGHRS and CDR2 YFSETQ. With 0 bases removed from V and 6 bases from J, the gap between germline ends came to 10 bases. As DNA, the CDR3 is TGCGCCAGCAGCTTGGGGACAGAGACCAATGAGCAGTTCTTC. It yields the protein CASSLGTETNEQFF. The full variable domain, with the rest looked up from reference TRBV5-1 and TRBJ2-1, is KAGVTQTPRYLIKTRGQQVTLSCSPISGHRSVSWYQQTPGQGLQFLFEYFSETQRNKGNFPGRFSGRQFSNSRSEMNVSTLELGDSALYLCASSLGTETNEQFFGPGTRLTVL.

The V and J genes are TRBV28 and TRBJ1-5; TRBD1 might be the D (5 bases). Trimming left V 3 bases short and J 5 bases short, with 14 bases between. The CDR3 sequence is 15 residues long. Per the germline V gene, CDR1 is MDHEN and CDR2 is SYDVKM. CDR3 DNA: TGTGCCAGCAGTTTGGGGGGACTTCCCCATCAGCCCCAGCATTTT. It is translated as CASSLGGLPHQPQHF.

This clone was counted between two and nine times. The chain employs TRBV11-1 and TRBJ2-5, with 7 bases that match TRBD1. The CDR3 loop spans 13 amino acids. Germline CDR1 SGHAT, CDR2 FQDESV (reference sequence). Trimming cost V 5 bases and J 1 base; bases outside gene matches: 1. This CDR3 reads CASSRDSQETQYF. CDR3 sequence (DNA): TGTGCCAGCAGCCGGGACAGCCAAGAGACCCAGTACTTC.

The rearrangement joins TRBV6-6 to TRBJ2-1; D unclear. From germline, CDR1 is MNHNY and CDR2 SVGAGI (reference sequence). This CDR3 is built from 14 residues. The ends were cut back, 2 bases at V and 6 bases at J, with 11 bases in the middle. The CDR3 region is CASSYGITVNEQFF. DNA for the CDR3: TGTGCCAGCAGTTACGGTATAACCGTCAATGAGCAGTTCTTC.

The chain is built from TRBV2 and TRBJ2-1, with TRBD2 matching 10 bases. The CDR3 contains 16 residues. Trimming cost V 7 bases and J 7 bases; bases outside gene matches: 13. The germline gives CDR1 SNHLY, CDR2 FYNNEI. The CDR3, as DNA: TGTGCCAGCAACCCGCTTGCTAGCGGGGGTGGGAATGAGCAGTTCTTC. Translating gives CASNPLASGGGNEQFF.

V and J are TRBV13 and TRBJ2-1; D not resolved. The germline gives CDR1 PRHDT, CDR2 FYEKMQ (reference sequence). The CDR3 loop spans 11 amino acids. The ends were cut back, 0 bases at V and 8 bases at J, with 2 bases in the middle. The CDR3: CASSLGYEQFF. CDR3 nucleotide sequence: TGTGCCAGCAGCTTAGGCTATGAGCAGTTCTTC.

This clone was seen once. The gene calls are TRBV5-6 and TRBJ1-2, with D possibly TRBD1 on 6 matching bases. Germline V CDR1 and CDR2: SGHDT, YYEEEE. Trimming took 2 bases from V and 1 from J, leaving 9 bases between them. This CDR3 has 14 residues. CDR3 protein: CASSFEGGNYGYTF. CDR3 sequence (DNA): TGTGCCAGCAGCTTTGAGGGGGGTAACTATGGCTACACCTTC.

The table lists this clone with a few counts. The chain employs TRBV6-5 and TRBJ1-2, with a tentative D call TRBD1 (6 bases). The CDR3 spans 15 residues. V lost 6 bases to trimming and J lost 8 bases, with 22 bases between them. Germline loops: CDR1 MNHEY, CDR2 SVGAGI. DNA for the CDR3: TGTGCCAGCAGAAAAGATACGGGACACCCAAGGGGCTACACCTTC. Translation gives CASRKDTGHPRGYTF.

The chain is built from TRBV30 and TRBJ1-5, with D possibly matching TRBD1 (5 bases). The germline gives CDR1 GTSNPN, CDR2 SVGIG (reference sequence). The CDR3 consists of 13 residues. Deletions cut 5 bases from V and 1 base from J, with 9 bases between. The CDR3 DNA sequence: TGTGCCTGGGGGCGGGACAGCAATCAGCCCCAGCATTTT. Encoded protein: CAWGRDSNQPQHF.

V and J are TRBV18 and TRBJ1-2; D is ambiguous. Germline values: CDR1 KGHSH, CDR2 LQKENI. This CDR3 spans 16 amino acids. The V gene lost 3 bases and the J gene lost 0 bases, with 14 bases spanning the gap. This CDR3 reads CASSPLGREPNYGYTF. CDR3 coding DNA: TGTGCCAGCTCACCCCTGGGGAGGGAACCTAACTATGGCTACACCTTC.

CDR3 sequence: CAISDPGAFYGYTF. The CDR3 region has the DNA TGTGCCATCAGTGACCCGGGGGCTTTCTATGGCTACACCTTC. The chain carries TRBV10-3 and TRBJ1-2; D is perhaps TRBD1 (6 bases). Germline CDR1 ENHRY, CDR2 SYGVKD. V lost 3 bases and J lost 4, with 12 bases in between. This CDR3 comprises 14 residues.

The rearrangement joins TRBV4-1 to TRBJ1-5; D gene ambiguous. Germline loops: CDR1 MGHRA, CDR2 YSYEKL. The CDR3 covers 15 residues. The germline V and J ends were trimmed by 1 base and 3 bases, with 10 bases remaining between them. In DNA, the CDR3 is TGCGCCAGCAGCCAAGGTCCCGACAACAATCAGCCCCAGCATTTT. Its translation: CASSQGPDNNQPQHF.

The chain employs TRBV13 and TRBJ1-3, with 7 bases identical to TRBD1. The CDR3 is made up of 15 amino acids. V gave up 5 bases and J gave up 2 bases; unmatched junction bases: 6. CDR1 and CDR2 (germline): PRHDT, FYEKMQ (reference sequence). The CDR3 protein is CASSTRQGPGNTIYF. The CDR3 nucleotides read TGTGCCAGCAGCACCCGACAGGGCCCTGGAAACACCATATATTTT.

This chain connects TRBV9 to TRBJ1-6; TRBD1 might be the D (6 bases). V was trimmed by 3 bases and J by 7 bases, leaving 14 bases between them. The CDR3 has 15 amino acids. Germline V gene data show CDR1 as SGDLS and CDR2 as YYNGEE. DNA of the CDR3: TGTGCCAGCAGCGGGATGGGGGGGCGGAATTCACCCCTCCACTTT. Its translation is CASSGMGGRNSPLHF.

This chain links TRBV19 with TRBJ1-5; 8 nucleotides match TRBD1. Germline-derived CDR1 and CDR2 are LNHDA and SQIVND (reference sequence). V gave up 5 bases and J gave up 6 bases; unmatched junction bases: 12. The CDR3 has 16 amino acids. DNA for the CDR3: TGTGCCAGTAGTCCTCCGACAGGGGTGAGGGCTCAGCCCCAGCATTTT. Protein: CASSPPTGVRAQPQHF.

The chain is built from TRBV6-5 and TRBJ2-1, with D perhaps assigned TRBD1 or TRBD2 (7 bases each). The V end lost 6 bases, the J end lost 3 bases, and 15 bases lay between the germline ends. CDR1 is MNHEY and CDR2 is SVGAGI in the germline V gene. This CDR3 has 15 residues. CDR3 nucleotide sequence: TGTGCCAGCAGATCAGGGGGGGCCGGCTACAATGAGCAGTTCTTC. Translation: CASRSGGAGYNEQFF.

The chain carries TRBV10-2 and TRBJ2-2; D is unclear. Germline values: CDR1 WSHSY, CDR2 SAAADI. This CDR3 comprises 13 residues. V shed 2 bases and J shed 8 bases, with 9 bases lying between them. In DNA form, the CDR3 reads TGCGCCAGCAGTGAGGATAGGTGGGGGGAGCTGTTTTTT. Residues: CASSEDRWGELFF.

The CDR3 protein is CATTRFSNQPQHF. Written as DNA, the CDR3 is TGTGCCACCACCAGGTTTAGCAATCAGCCCCAGCATTTT. The chain uses TRBV13 and TRBJ1-5; D gene ambiguous. Trimming pared 10 bases from V and 0 bases from J, leaving 10 bases between. CDR3 length equals 13 residues. CDR1 and CDR2 (germline): PRHDT, FYEKMQ (reference sequence).